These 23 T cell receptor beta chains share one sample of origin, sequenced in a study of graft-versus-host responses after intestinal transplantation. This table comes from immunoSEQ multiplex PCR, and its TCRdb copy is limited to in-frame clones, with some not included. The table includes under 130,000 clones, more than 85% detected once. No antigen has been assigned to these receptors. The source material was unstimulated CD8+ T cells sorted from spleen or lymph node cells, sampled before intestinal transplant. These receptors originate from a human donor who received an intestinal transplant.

DNA of the CDR3: TGTGCCAGCAAAGGATACGGCGCCGGGGAGCTGTTTTTT. Its translation is CASKGYGAGELFF. The chain is built from TRBV6-1 and TRBJ2-2; the D is unclear. V was pared by 7 bases and J by 6 bases, with 12 bases between. CDR1 MNHNS and CDR2 SASEGT come from the germline V gene. The length of the CDR3 is 13 residues.

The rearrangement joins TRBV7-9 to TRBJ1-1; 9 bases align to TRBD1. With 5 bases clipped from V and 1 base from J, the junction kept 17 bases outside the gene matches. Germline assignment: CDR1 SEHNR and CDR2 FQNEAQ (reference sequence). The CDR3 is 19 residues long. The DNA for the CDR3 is TGTGCCAGCAGCGCACCTCCGGGACAGGGTATAAGGCCGAACACTGAAGCTTTCTTT. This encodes CASSAPPGQGIRPNTEAFF.

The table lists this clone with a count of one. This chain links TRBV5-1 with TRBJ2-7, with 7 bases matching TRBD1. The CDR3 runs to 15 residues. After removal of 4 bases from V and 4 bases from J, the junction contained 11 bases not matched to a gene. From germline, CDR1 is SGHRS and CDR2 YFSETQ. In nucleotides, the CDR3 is TGCGCCAGCAGCCCCTGGGACAGACTACAATACGAGCAGTACTTC. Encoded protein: CASSPWDRLQYEQYF.

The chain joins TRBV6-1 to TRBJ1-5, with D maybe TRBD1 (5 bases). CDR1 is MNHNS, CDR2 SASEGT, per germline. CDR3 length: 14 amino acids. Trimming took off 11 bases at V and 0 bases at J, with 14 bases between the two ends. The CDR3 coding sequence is TGTGCCGTGGGACGGGCGTATAGCAATCAGCCCCAGCATTTT. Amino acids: CAVGRAYSNQPQHF.

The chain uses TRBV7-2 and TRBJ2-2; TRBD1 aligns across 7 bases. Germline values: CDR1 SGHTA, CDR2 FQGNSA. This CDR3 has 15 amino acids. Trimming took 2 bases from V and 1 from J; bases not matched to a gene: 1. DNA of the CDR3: TGTGCCAGCAGCTTAAGGACAGGGAACACCGGGGAGCTGTTTTTT. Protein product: CASSLRTGNTGELFF.

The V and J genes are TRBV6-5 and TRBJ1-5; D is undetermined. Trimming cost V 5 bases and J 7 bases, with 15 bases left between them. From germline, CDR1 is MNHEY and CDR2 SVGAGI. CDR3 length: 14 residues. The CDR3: CASSQLGRGQPQHF. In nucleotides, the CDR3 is TGTGCCAGCAGTCAACTAGGGCGAGGACAGCCCCAGCATTTT.

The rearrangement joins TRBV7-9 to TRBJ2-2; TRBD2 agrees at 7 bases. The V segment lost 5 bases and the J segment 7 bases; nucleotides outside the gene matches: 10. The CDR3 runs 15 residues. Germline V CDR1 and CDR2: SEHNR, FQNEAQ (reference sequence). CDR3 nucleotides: TGTGCCAGCAGCCCCCCCGGGGGGAAGGTCGGGGAGCTGTTTTTT. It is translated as CASSPPGGKVGELFF.

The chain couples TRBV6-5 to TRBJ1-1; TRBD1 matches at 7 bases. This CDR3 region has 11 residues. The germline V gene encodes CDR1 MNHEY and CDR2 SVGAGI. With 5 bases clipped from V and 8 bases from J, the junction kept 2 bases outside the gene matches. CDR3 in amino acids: CASSQTGEAFF. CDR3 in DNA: TGTGCCAGCAGTCAGACAGGGGAAGCTTTCTTT.

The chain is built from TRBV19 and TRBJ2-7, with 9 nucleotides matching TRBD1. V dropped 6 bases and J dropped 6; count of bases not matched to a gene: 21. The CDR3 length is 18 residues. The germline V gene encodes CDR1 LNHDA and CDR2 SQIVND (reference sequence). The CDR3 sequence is CASSLREISDRGQLEQYF. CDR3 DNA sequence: TGTGCCAGTAGCCTACGAGAGATCTCGGACAGGGGACAGCTCGAGCAGTACTTC. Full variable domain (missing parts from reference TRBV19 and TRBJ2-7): DGGITQSPKYLFRKEGQNVTLSCEQNLNHDAMYWYRQDPGQGLRLIYYSQIVNDFQKGDIAEGYSVSREKKESFPLTVTSAQKNPTAFYLCASSLREISDRGQLEQYFGPGTRLTVT.

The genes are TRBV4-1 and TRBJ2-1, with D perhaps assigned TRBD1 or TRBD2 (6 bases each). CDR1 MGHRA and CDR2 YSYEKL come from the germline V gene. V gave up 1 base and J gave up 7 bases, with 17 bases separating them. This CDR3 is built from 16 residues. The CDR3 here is CASSQVVGVGGNEQFF. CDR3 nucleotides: TGCGCCAGCAGCCAAGTTGTGGGCGTAGGGGGGAATGAGCAGTTCTTC.

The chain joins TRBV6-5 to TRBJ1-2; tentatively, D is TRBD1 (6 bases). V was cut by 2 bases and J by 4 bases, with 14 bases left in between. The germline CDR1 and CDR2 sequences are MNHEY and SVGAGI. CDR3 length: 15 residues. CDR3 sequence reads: CASSYGGPAGYGYTF. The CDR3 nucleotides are TGTGCCAGCAGTTACGGGGGGCCCGCGGGCTATGGCTACACCTTC.

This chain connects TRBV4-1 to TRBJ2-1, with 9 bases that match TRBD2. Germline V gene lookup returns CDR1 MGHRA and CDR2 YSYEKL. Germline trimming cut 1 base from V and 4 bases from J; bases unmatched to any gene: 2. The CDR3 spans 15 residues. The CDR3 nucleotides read TGCGCCAGCAGCCAAGGTAGCGGGGGTTACAATGAGCAGTTCTTC. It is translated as CASSQGSGGYNEQFF.

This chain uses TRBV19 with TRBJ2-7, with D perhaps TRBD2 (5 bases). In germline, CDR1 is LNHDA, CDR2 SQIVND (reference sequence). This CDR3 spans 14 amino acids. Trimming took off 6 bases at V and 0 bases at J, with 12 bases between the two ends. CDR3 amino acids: CASSDIGNSYEQYF. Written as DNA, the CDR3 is TGTGCCAGTAGCGACATCGGGAACTCCTACGAGCAGTACTTC.

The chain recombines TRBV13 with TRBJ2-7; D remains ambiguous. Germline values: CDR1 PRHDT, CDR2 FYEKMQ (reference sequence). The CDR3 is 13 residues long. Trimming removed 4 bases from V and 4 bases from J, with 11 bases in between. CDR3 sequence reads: CASSSTPGYEQYF. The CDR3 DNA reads TGTGCCAGCAGCTCTACTCCGGGTTACGAGCAGTACTTC.

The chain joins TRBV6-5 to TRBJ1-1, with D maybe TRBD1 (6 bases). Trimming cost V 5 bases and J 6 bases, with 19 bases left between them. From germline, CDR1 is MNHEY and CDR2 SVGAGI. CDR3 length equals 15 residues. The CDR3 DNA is TGTGCCAGCAGTGTCTCCGGGGGCGGGTTGGCTGAAGCTTTCTTT. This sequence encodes CASSVSGGGLAEAFF.

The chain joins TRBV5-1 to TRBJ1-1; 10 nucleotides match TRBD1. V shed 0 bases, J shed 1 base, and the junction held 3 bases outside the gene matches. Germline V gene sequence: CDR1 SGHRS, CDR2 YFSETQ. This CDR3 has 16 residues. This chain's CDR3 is CASSLGGQGWNTEAFF. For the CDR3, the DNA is TGCGCCAGCAGCTTGGGGGGACAGGGGTGGAACACTGAAGCTTTCTTT.

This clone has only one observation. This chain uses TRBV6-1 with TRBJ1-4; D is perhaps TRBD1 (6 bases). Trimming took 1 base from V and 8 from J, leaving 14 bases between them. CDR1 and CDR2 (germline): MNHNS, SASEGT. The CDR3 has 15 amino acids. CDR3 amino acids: CASSEGPGGDEKLFF. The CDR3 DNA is TGTGCCAGCAGTGAAGGGCCCGGGGGCGACGAAAAACTGTTTTTT.

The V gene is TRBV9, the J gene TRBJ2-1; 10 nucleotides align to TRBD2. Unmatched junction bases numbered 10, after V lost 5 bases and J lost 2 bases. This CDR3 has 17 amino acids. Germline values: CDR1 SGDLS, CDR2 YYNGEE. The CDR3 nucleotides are TGTGCCAGCAGTGGAAGGCTAGCGGGGGCAACCTACAATGAGCAGTTCTTC. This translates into CASSGRLAGATYNEQFF.

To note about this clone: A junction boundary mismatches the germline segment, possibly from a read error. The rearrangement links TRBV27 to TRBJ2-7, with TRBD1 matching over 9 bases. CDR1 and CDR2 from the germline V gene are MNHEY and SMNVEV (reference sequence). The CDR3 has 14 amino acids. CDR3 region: CASKAGTGSFEQYF. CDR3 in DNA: TGTGCCAGCAAGGCCGGGACAGGGTCCTTCGAGCAGTACTTC.

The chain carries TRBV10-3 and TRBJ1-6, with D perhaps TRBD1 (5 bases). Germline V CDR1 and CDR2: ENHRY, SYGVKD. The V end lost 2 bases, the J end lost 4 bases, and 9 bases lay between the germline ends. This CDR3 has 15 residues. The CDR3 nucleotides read TGTGCCATCAGTGAGCCGGACACTTATAATTCACCCCTCCACTTT. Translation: CAISEPDTYNSPLHF.

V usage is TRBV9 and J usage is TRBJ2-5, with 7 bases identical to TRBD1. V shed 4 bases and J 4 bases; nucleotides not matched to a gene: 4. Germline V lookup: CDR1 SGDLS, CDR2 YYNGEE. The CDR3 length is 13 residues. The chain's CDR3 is CASSPTGRETQYF. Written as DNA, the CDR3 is TGTGCCAGCAGCCCGACAGGGCGAGAGACCCAGTACTTC. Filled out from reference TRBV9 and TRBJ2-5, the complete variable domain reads DSGVTQTPKHLITATGQRVTLRCSPRSGDLSVYWYQQSLDQGLQFLIQYYNGEERAKGNILERFSAQQFPDLHSELNLSSLELGDSALYFCASSPTGRETQYFGPGTRLLVL.

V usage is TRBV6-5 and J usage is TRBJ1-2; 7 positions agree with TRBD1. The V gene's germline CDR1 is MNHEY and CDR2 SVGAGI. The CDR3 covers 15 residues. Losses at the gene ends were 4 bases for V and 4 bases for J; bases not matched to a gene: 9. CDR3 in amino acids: CASSSRTGTLYGYTF. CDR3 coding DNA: TGTGCCAGCAGTTCCCGGACAGGAACGCTCTATGGCTACACCTTC.

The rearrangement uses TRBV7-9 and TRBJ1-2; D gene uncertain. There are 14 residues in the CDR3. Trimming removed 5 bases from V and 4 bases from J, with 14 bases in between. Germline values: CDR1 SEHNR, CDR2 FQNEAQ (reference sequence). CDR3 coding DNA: TGTGCCAGCAGCCAACGTCCGGACCGCTATGGCTACACCTTC. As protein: CASSQRPDRYGYTF.